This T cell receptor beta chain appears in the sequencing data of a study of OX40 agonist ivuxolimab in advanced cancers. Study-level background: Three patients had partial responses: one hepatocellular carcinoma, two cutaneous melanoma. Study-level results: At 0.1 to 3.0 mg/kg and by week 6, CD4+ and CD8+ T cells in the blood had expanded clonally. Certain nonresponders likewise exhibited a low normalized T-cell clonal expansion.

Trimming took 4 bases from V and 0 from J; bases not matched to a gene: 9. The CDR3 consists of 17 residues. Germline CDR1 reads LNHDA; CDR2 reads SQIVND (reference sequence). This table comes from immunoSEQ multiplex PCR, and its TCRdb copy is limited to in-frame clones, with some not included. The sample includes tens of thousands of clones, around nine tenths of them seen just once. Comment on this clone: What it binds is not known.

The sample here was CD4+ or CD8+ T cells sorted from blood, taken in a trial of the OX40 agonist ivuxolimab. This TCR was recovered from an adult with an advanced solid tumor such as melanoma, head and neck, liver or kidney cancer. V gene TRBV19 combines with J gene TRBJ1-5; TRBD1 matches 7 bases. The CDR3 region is CASSTGGASYSNQPQHF. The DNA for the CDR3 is TGTGCCAGTAGTACAGGGGGAGCTTCCTATAGCAATCAGCCCCAGCATTTT.